Below are 30 T cell receptor beta chains sequenced from a single sample in a study of graft-versus-host responses after intestinal transplantation. Libraries were prepared by immunoSEQ multiplex PCR; TCRdb keeps only in-frame clonotypes and omits some of them. The sample records about 97,000 clones, over 75% being singletons. This specimen was PBMCs, taken 450 to 480 days after intestinal transplant. The receptor set was obtained from a human patient who received an intestinal transplant, so some T cells may come from the graft donor.

The chain couples TRBV19 to TRBJ1-1; D might be TRBD1 (5 bases). V lost 2 bases to trimming and J lost 3 bases, with 7 bases between them. The CDR3 covers 13 residues. The germline gives CDR1 LNHDA, CDR2 SQIVND (reference sequence). The CDR3 DNA reads TGTGCCAGTAGTATATCCAGGGACACTGAAGCTTTCTTT. Its protein is CASSISRDTEAFF.

This rearrangement joins TRBV6-5 to TRBJ2-7; 7 positions agree with TRBD1. Germline V CDR1 and CDR2: MNHEY, SVGAGI. Unmatched junction bases numbered 10, after V lost 5 bases and J lost 3 bases. The CDR3 runs 15 residues. CDR3 sequence: CASSTHRGRNYEQYF. DNA for the CDR3: TGTGCCAGCAGTACCCACAGGGGCCGAAACTACGAGCAGTACTTC.

V gene TRBV7-3 combines with J gene TRBJ2-7; D not resolved. Trimming pared 1 base from V and 0 bases from J, leaving 16 bases between. The CDR3 consists of 17 residues. Germline CDR1 reads SGHTA; CDR2 reads FQGTGA. The CDR3 nucleotides read TGTGCCAGCAGCTTAATACCTGGACCTCAAAGCTCCTACGAGCAGTACTTC. It translates to CASSLIPGPQSSYEQYF.

The chain joins TRBV4-2 to TRBJ2-7; D possibly corresponds to TRBD1 (6 bases). V lost 0 bases to trimming and J lost 0 bases, with 9 bases between them. CDR1 and CDR2 (germline): LGHNA, YNFKEQ. The CDR3 is made up of 15 amino acids. This CDR3 is CASSQEGASSYEQYF. CDR3 bases: TGTGCCAGCAGCCAAGAGGGGGCCAGCTCCTACGAGCAGTACTTC.

The CDR3 DNA sequence: TGCAGCGTTGGGACAGGGACTCAGCCCCAGCATTTT. Its translation is CSVGTGTQPQHF. The chain joins TRBV29-1 to TRBJ1-5; 8 nucleotides agree with TRBD1. There are 12 residues in the CDR3. Germline CDR1 is SQVTM and CDR2 is ANQGSEA. V was pared by 4 bases and J by 6 bases, with 2 bases of the junction left unmatched.

CDR3 amino acids: CASSAGQGIYNEQFF. Written as DNA, the CDR3 is TGTGCCAGCAGCGCTGGACAGGGGATATACAATGAGCAGTTCTTC. The chain is built from TRBV7-8 and TRBJ2-1; 9 bases fit TRBD1. V was pared by 5 bases and J by 4 bases, with 6 bases of the junction left unmatched. The CDR3 runs to 15 residues. Per germline, CDR1 SGHVS and CDR2 FQNEAQ.

The V and J genes are TRBV5-8 and TRBJ1-6; 10 nucleotides agree with TRBD1. CDR3 size: 14 residues. Germline lookup yields CDR1 SGHTS and CDR2 YDEGEE. The CDR3 loop is CASGQGSYNSPLHF. The CDR3 nucleotides read TGTGCTTCGGGACAGGGGAGCTATAATTCACCCCTCCACTTT.

This chain joins TRBV7-2 and TRBJ1-6; possibly TRBD1 for D (6 bases). CDR1 and CDR2 from the germline V gene are SGHTA and FQGNSA. V lost 5 bases and J 6 bases, leaving 14 bases between the germline ends. This CDR3 comprises 15 residues. CDR3 sequence (DNA): TGTGCCAGCAGCCGGGAGGGGGACCCTAATTCACCCCTCCACTTT. Amino acid sequence: CASSREGDPNSPLHF.

The V gene is TRBV9, the J gene TRBJ2-3; no definite D call. V gave up 0 bases and J gave up 4 bases, with 12 bases separating them. The CDR3 runs 15 residues. Germline V gene data show CDR1 as SGDLS and CDR2 as YYNGEE. CDR3: CASSVAPTEADTQYF. DNA for the CDR3: TGTGCCAGCAGCGTAGCCCCAACAGAAGCAGATACGCAGTATTTT.

The chain uses TRBV10-3 and TRBJ2-7; D tentatively reads TRBD1 or TRBD2 (5 bases each). The V gene's germline CDR1 is ENHRY and CDR2 SYGVKD. Trimming took 1 base from V and 4 from J, leaving 11 bases between them. This CDR3 contains 14 residues. The DNA of the CDR3 is TGTGCCATCAGTGAGTTTGGGGGAACATACGAGCAGTACTTC. Its translation is CAISEFGGTYEQYF.

The rearrangement links TRBV11-1 to TRBJ2-7, with 7 bases aligning to TRBD2. Trimming cost V 4 bases and J 6 bases; bases outside gene matches: 9. The CDR3 has 14 residues. Looked up from germline, CDR1 is SGHAT and CDR2 is FQDESV (reference sequence). CDR3 in amino acids: CASSSRRGFGEQYF. The CDR3 DNA follows: TGTGCCAGCAGCTCCCGGCGGGGGTTTGGCGAGCAGTACTTC. The full variable domain, rest sourced from reference TRBV11-1 and TRBJ2-7, is EAEVAQSPRYKITEKSQAVAFWCDPISGHATLYWYRQILGQGPELLVQFQDESVVDDSQLPKDRFSAERLKGVDSTLKIQPAELGDSAMYLCASSSRRGFGEQYFGPGTRLTVT.

This chain links TRBV19 with TRBJ1-5, with D uncertain. The CDR3 is 15 residues long. Germline-derived CDR1 and CDR2 are LNHDA and SQIVND (reference sequence). Trimming took 7 bases from V and 5 from J, leaving 18 bases between them. CDR3 region: CASTLDPEPYQPQHF. The DNA for the CDR3 is TGTGCCAGTACCCTGGACCCCGAGCCGTATCAGCCCCAGCATTTT.

The chain uses TRBV9 and TRBJ2-5, with a possible D match to TRBD1 (5 bases). The CDR3 totals 14 residues. From germline, CDR1 is SGDLS and CDR2 YYNGEE. Trimming pared 0 bases from V and 5 bases from J, leaving 11 bases between. The CDR3 region has the DNA TGTGCCAGCAGCGTAGACCAGGGTTGGGAGACCCAGTACTTC. It translates to CASSVDQGWETQYF.

The chain couples TRBV18 to TRBJ1-1; 7 bases line up with TRBD1. Per germline, CDR1 KGHSH and CDR2 LQKENI. Trimming took 3 bases from V and 1 from J; bases not matched to a gene: 5. This CDR3 has 15 amino acids. Written as DNA, the CDR3 is TGTGCCAGCTCACCCCTGGGGACAGCGAACACTGAAGCTTTCTTT. It codes for CASSPLGTANTEAFF.

The chain joins TRBV5-6 to TRBJ1-3; D call uncertain. Per germline, CDR1 SGHDT and CDR2 YYEEEE. The V end lost 0 bases, the J end lost 4 bases, and 11 bases lay between the germline ends. The CDR3 spans 15 residues. In DNA form, the CDR3 reads TGTGCCAGCAGCTTGGGGCGGGGTTCGGGAAACACCATATATTTT. Translation: CASSLGRGSGNTIYF.

V usage is TRBV5-1 and J usage is TRBJ2-5, with 13 bases aligning to TRBD2. The better agreement between TRBJ2-7 and the DNA end casts doubt on the J call. The CDR3 contains 16 residues. Germline V gene data show CDR1 as SGHRS and CDR2 as YFSETQ. For the CDR3, the DNA is TGCGCCAGCAACCCGGAGGGACTAGCGGGAACCTACGAGCAGTACTTC. Protein product: CASNPEGLAGTYEQYF.

The rearrangement links TRBV13 to TRBJ1-5; D gene uncertain. V shed 0 bases and J shed 5 bases, with 14 bases lying between them. The length of the CDR3 is 16 residues. CDR1 is PRHDT and CDR2 is FYEKMQ in the germline V gene (reference sequence). The CDR3 loop reads CASSLGLAPGDQPQHF. The CDR3 DNA follows: TGTGCCAGCAGCTTAGGCCTCGCCCCTGGGGATCAGCCCCAGCATTTT.

J is TRBJ1-6 and V is TRBV7-2, with a possible D match to TRBD1 (6 bases). V lost 1 base and J lost 5, with 18 bases in between. CDR1 is SGHTA, CDR2 FQGNSA, per germline. The length of the CDR3 is 18 residues. The CDR3 region is CASSLGGFRRTDNSPLHF. CDR3 coding DNA: TGTGCCAGCAGCTTAGGGGGGTTCCGAAGGACAGATAATTCACCCCTCCACTTT.

The chain uses TRBV27 and TRBJ2-5; the D gene is possibly TRBD2 (6 bases). Trimming took 8 bases from V and 5 from J, leaving 21 bases between them. This CDR3 contains 15 residues. The germline V gene has CDR1 MNHEY and CDR2 SMNVEV (reference sequence). The CDR3: CASPSTGEREETQYF. For the CDR3, the DNA is TGTGCCAGCCCTTCGACGGGGGAGAGGGAGGAGACCCAGTACTTC.

This sequence joins TRBV4-1 and TRBJ1-4; TRBD1 matches at 8 bases. Germline CDR1 and CDR2: MGHRA and YSYEKL. The CDR3 spans 16 residues. The ends lost 4 bases at V and 2 bases at J; junction bases unmatched: 6. For the CDR3, the DNA is TGCGCCAGCAGCCGATCCCAGGGGGCTACTAATGAAAAACTGTTTTTT. Its protein is CASSRSQGATNEKLFF.

The CDR3 loop is CASSLMKVAGSSYNEQFF. CDR3 coding DNA: TGTGCCAGCAGCTTAATGAAGGTAGCGGGGAGCTCCTACAATGAGCAGTTCTTC. The chain carries TRBV11-2 and TRBJ2-1, with TRBD2 identical over 8 bases. CDR3 size: 18 residues. Germline CDR1 reads SGHAT; CDR2 reads FQNNGV. The V segment lost 2 bases and the J segment 0 bases; nucleotides outside the gene matches: 9.

This CDR3 is CASSEPGLHPVSNIQYF. CDR3 DNA sequence: TGTGCCAGCAGTGAACCTGGACTCCATCCGGTCTCAAACATTCAGTACTTC. The rearrangement uses TRBV2 and TRBJ2-4; TRBD2 is a possible D gene (5 bases). The V gene lost 2 bases and the J gene lost 6 bases, with 20 bases spanning the gap. CDR1 is SNHLY, CDR2 FYNNEI, per germline. The CDR3 spans 17 residues.

The gene calls are TRBV9 and TRBJ2-3, with TRBD1 matching 7 bases. The CDR3 runs 14 residues. With V trimmed by 6 bases and J by 2 bases, 6 bases remained unmatched. Germline V CDR1 and CDR2: SGDLS, YYNGEE. CDR3 sequence reads: CASNPGQPTDTQYF. The CDR3 DNA sequence: TGTGCCAGCAACCCGGGACAGCCCACAGATACGCAGTATTTT.

The V call is TRBV2, the J call TRBJ2-1, with 9 bases aligning to TRBD2. The V gene's germline CDR1 is SNHLY and CDR2 FYNNEI. The V segment lost 7 bases and the J segment 2 bases; nucleotides outside the gene matches: 15. The CDR3 length is 18 residues. CDR3 nucleotide sequence: TGTGCCAGCACGGGGCAGGGGAGGAGCGGGGGGCCCTACAATGAGCAGTTCTTC. Its translation is CASTGQGRSGGPYNEQFF.

The chain recombines TRBV19 with TRBJ1-3; D is perhaps TRBD1 (5 bases). Germline V lookup: CDR1 LNHDA, CDR2 SQIVND (reference sequence). CDR3 size: 14 residues. V shed 5 bases and J shed 0 bases, with 8 bases lying between them. CDR3 DNA: TGTGCCAGTAGTCGGGACTTCTCTGGAAACACCATATATTTT. Protein product: CASSRDFSGNTIYF.

The chain combines TRBV6-1 with TRBJ1-1; 8 bases match TRBD1. CDR1 and CDR2 (germline): MNHNS, SASEGT. Trimming removed 7 bases from V and 5 bases from J; junction bases left unmatched: 9. The CDR3 is 14 residues long. CDR3: CASMNRGISTEAFF. The CDR3 DNA is TGTGCCAGCATGAACAGGGGGATTAGTACTGAAGCTTTCTTT.

V gene TRBV12-5 combines with J gene TRBJ1-5, with D perhaps TRBD1 (6 bases). Germline V lookup: CDR1 LGHNT, CDR2 FRNRAP. V gave up 6 bases and J gave up 3 bases, with 9 bases separating them. The CDR3 has 13 amino acids. CDR3 DNA sequence: TGTGCTAGTGGGGGGGGCATCAATCAGCCCCAGCATTTT. It is translated as CASGGGINQPQHF.

The chain recombines TRBV6-1 with TRBJ2-1, with no clear D. CDR1 MNHNS and CDR2 SASEGT come from the germline V gene. The CDR3 contains 12 residues. V lost 1 base and J 5 bases, leaving 3 bases between the germline ends. The CDR3 DNA follows: TGTGCCAGCAGTGAAGTCGACAATGAGCAGTTCTTC. It codes for CASSEVDNEQFF.

J is TRBJ1-6 and V is TRBV6-1, with a weak D call TRBD1 (5 bases). Germline CDR1 and CDR2: MNHNS and SASEGT. V lost 1 base to trimming and J lost 0 bases, with 13 bases between them. The CDR3 consists of 18 residues. The CDR3 region has the DNA TGTGCCAGCAGTGAAGTTGGCGGGGCAAGCTCCTATAATTCACCCCTCCACTTT. Translation: CASSEVGGASSYNSPLHF.

The V and J genes are TRBV10-3 and TRBJ2-2; TRBD2 might be the D (6 bases). V was pared by 11 bases and J by 0 bases, with 13 bases between. Germline V lookup: CDR1 ENHRY, CDR2 SYGVKD. This CDR3 region has 14 residues. The CDR3 bases are TGTGCCGCCGGGGGTACCCCGAACACCGGGGAGCTGTTTTTT. Its protein is CAAGGTPNTGELFF.